This TCR beta chain was profiled in a study of blood T cell repertoires in COVID-19. Study-level background: The United States, Italy and Spain were the sources of the acute and convalescent COVID-19 samples. Nucleic acid was either cDNA or gDNA, and it came from T cells, B-cell-depleted T cells, or PBMCs.

The CDR3 length is 17 residues. The germline gives CDR1 MNHNS, CDR2 SASEGT. V gave up 4 bases and J gave up 4 bases, with 22 bases separating them. How the authors handled the data: By means of reference gene primer amplification, nucleated cell counts were estimated. Method: immunoSEQ multiplex PCR; TCRdb's copy keeps in-frame clones and lacks some. V and J calls and clone size are given by that table; D and trimming were obtained from the DNA. Seen here are 150,000 or so clones, 87% observed once, and the top ten hold more than 5%. The V and J genes are TRBV6-1 and TRBJ2-5, with D perhaps matching TRBD2 (6 bases). Sequenced material: peripheral blood. The receptor's source is a human donor in a cohort sampled during active COVID-19. The CDR3 DNA is TGTGCCAGCAGTGGGGAGAGCTACGGGAGAGGTACAGAGACCCAGTACTTC. Amino acids: CASSGESYGRGTETQYF.